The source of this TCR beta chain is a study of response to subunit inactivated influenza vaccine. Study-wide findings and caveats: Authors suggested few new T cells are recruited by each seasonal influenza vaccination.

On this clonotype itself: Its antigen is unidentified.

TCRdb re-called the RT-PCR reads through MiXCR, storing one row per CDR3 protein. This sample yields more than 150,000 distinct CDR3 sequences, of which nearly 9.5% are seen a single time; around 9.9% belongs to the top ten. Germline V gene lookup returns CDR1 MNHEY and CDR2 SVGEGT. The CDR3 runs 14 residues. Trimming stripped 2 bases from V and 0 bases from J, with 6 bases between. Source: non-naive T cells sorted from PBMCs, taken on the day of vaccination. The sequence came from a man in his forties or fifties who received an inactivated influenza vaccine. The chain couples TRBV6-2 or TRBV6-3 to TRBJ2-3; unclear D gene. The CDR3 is CASSYGFSTDTQYF. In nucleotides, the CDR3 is TGTGCCAGCAGTTACGGTTTTAGCACAGATACGCAGTATTTT.